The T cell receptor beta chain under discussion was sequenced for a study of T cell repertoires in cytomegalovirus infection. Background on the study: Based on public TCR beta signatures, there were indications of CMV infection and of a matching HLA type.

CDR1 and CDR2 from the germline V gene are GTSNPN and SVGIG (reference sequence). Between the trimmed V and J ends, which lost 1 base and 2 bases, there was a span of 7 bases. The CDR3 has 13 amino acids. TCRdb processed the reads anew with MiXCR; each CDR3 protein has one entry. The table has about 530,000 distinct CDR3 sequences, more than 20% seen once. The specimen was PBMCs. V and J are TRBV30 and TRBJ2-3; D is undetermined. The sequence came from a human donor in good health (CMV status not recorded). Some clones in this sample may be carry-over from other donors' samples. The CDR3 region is CAWSEGITDTQYF. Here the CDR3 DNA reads TGTGCCTGGAGTGAAGGCATCACAGATACGCAGTATTTT.